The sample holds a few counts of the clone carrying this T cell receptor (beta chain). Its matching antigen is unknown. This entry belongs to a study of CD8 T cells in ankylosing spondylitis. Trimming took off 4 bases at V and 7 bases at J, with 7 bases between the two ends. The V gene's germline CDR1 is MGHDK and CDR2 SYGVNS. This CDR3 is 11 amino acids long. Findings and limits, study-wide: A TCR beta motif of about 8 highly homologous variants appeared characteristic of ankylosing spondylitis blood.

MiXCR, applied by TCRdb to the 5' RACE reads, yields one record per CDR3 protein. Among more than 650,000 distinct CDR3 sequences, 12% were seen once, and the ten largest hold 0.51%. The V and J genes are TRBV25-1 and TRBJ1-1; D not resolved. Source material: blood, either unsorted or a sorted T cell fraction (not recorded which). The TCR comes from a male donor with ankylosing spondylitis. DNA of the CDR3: TGTGCCAGCAGTGGAGGACGTGAAGCTTTCTTT. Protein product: CASSGGREAFF.